The 6 T cell receptor beta chains in this list originate from one sample, sequenced in a study of spatial heterogeneity in lung cancer (dated by TCRdb to 2018 to 2020). Reading the label with the study, this specimen's time point is: sample taken at primary tumor resection. Whole RNA extracted from tumor and nontumor lung tissue, or from cryopreserved PBMC samples, was used for TCR sequencing without cell sorting. Libraries were constructed by 5' RACE. These reads were obtained on a NextSeq 500. Through fastp at Q25 and MiXCR, TCRdb rebuilt clones from the public reads, retaining in-frame beta chains. Every distinct CDR3 protein forms one entry, paired with its most common genes and DNA. A total of about 60,000 distinct CDR3 sequences appear in this sample, 7.5% to 9% of them only once. The ten largest clones capture over 13% of the sample. The starting material was PBMCs, obtained at surgery. These receptors originate from a female donor with early-stage non-small cell lung cancer.

The sample holds many counts of this clonotype. The V call is TRBV28, the J call TRBJ2-5; 8 bases fit TRBD2. Germline CDR1 and CDR2: MDHEN and SYDVKM. The V segment lost 3 bases and the J segment 3 bases; nucleotides outside the gene matches: 18. The CDR3 has 19 residues. For the CDR3, the DNA is TGTGCCAGCAGTTTTCCCTCGCTGGGGGGGCGGGAGGAGGAAGAGACCCAGTACTTC. It codes for CASSFPSLGGREEEETQYF.

This clonotype came up many times. The rearrangement joins TRBV7-7 to TRBJ2-1, with a weak D call TRBD2 (6 bases). With 0 bases removed from V and 12 bases from J, the gap between germline ends came to 12 bases. CDR1 and CDR2 (germline): SSHAT, FNYEAQ (reference sequence). This CDR3 has 13 residues. In DNA form, the CDR3 reads TGTGCCAGCAGCTTAGCCCCACTAGCTGGGCAGTTCTTC. Residues: CASSLAPLAGQFF.

The rearrangement uses TRBV4-2 and TRBJ1-5; D gene uncertain. Trimming removed 0 bases at V and 3 bases at J, with 6 bases between. There are 14 residues in the CDR3. Germline CDR1 is LGHNA and CDR2 is YNFKEQ. The CDR3 protein is CASSQESFNQPQHF. CDR3 DNA: TGTGCCAGCAGCCAAGAATCCTTCAATCAGCCCCAGCATTTT.

This clonotype was counted between two and nine times. This sequence joins TRBV18 and TRBJ1-2; a possible D gene is TRBD1 (5 bases). Germline CDR1 reads KGHSH; CDR2 reads LQKENI. This CDR3 contains 15 residues. The V end lost 0 bases, the J end lost 7 bases, and 15 bases lay between the germline ends. The CDR3 loop is CASSPPVGDYLGYTF. DNA of the CDR3: TGTGCCAGCTCACCACCGGTGGGGGACTATCTTGGCTACACCTTC.

This clonotype was detected only a few times. The rearrangement joins TRBV12-3 or TRBV12-4 to TRBJ2-5; D is unresolved. Trimming cost V 2 bases and J 5 bases, with 9 bases left between them. The CDR3 totals 13 residues. DNA of the CDR3: TGTGCCAGCAGTTTAATGGTCAGCGAGACCCAGTACTTC. Translation gives CASSLMVSETQYF.

This clonotype was detected a few times. The chain employs TRBV28 and TRBJ2-3; tentative D call: TRBD2 (6 bases). V was trimmed by 3 bases and J by 0 bases, leaving 13 bases between them. Germline assignment: CDR1 MDHEN and CDR2 SYDVKM. This CDR3 has 16 amino acids. CDR3 amino acids: CASSLSWDSSTDTQYF. CDR3 coding DNA: TGTGCCAGCAGTTTGTCTTGGGACTCAAGCACAGATACGCAGTATTTT. Complete variable domain (other parts from reference TRBV28 and TRBJ2-3): DVKVTQSSRYLVKRTGEKVFLECVQDMDHENMFWYRQDPGLGLRLIYFSYDVKMKEKGDIPEGYSVSREKKERFSLILESASTNQTSMYLCASSLSWDSSTDTQYFGPGTRLTVL.